Below, 9 T cell receptor beta chains from the same sample are listed, as sequenced in a study of lymphopenia after photon versus proton radiotherapy. Profiled with immunoSEQ multiplex PCR; TCRdb holds only in-frame clones, not every one. The data show fewer than 30,000 clones, less than 90% seen once. Sequencing was performed on peripheral blood, taken from a patient treated with photon-based radiotherapy. These receptors were collected from a woman aged 45-65 years with pancreatic cancer.

The V and J genes are TRBV19 and TRBJ2-7; 7 bases match TRBD2. The CDR3 is 14 amino acids. V trimming: 6 bases; J trimming: 5 bases; junction bases outside the gene matches: 10. Germline CDR1 LNHDA, CDR2 SQIVND (reference sequence). CDR3 region: CASSPGLPQDEQYF. The DNA of the CDR3 is TGTGCCAGTAGCCCGGGACTACCCCAGGACGAGCAGTACTTC.

This chain links TRBV27 with TRBJ2-7; 13 bases are shared with TRBD2. Trimming took 4 bases from V and 6 from J; bases not matched to a gene: 15. In germline, CDR1 is MNHEY, CDR2 SMNVEV (reference sequence). The CDR3 runs to 18 residues. As DNA, the CDR3 is TGTGCCAGCAGTTCTCATACTCTCTGGACTAGCGGGAGTGGCGAGCAGTACTTC. This sequence encodes CASSSHTLWTSGSGEQYF.

This sequence joins TRBV19 and TRBJ1-4; D call uncertain. Germline-derived CDR1 and CDR2 are LNHDA and SQIVND (reference sequence). This CDR3 spans 15 amino acids. V lost 3 bases and J lost 8, with 16 bases in between. CDR3 residues: CASSIDGLVREKLFF. The CDR3 bases are TGTGCCAGTAGTATCGACGGGCTGGTGAGGGAAAAACTGTTTTTT.

As to this clone: One end of the junction varies from germline; a read error may be responsible. The chain combines TRBV28 with TRBJ2-7, with D perhaps TRBD1 or TRBD2 (5 bases each). Germline V gene sequence: CDR1 MDHEN, CDR2 SYDVKM. The CDR3 is 12 amino acids. The CDR3 is CASSPGAEIRVF. The CDR3 bases are TGTGCCAGCAGCCCCGGGGCGGAGATTAGGGTCTTC.

This rearrangement joins TRBV11-2 to TRBJ2-1; no firm D call. Germline V gene lookup returns CDR1 SGHAT and CDR2 FQNNGV. This CDR3 spans 16 amino acids. Between the trimmed V and J ends, which lost 0 bases and 1 base, there was a span of 10 bases. CDR3 nucleotides: TGTGCCAGCAGCTTAGATCTGGTAGGATCCTACAATGAGCAGTTCTTC. Translated: CASSLDLVGSYNEQFF.

The CDR3 sequence is CASSEWGGSTGELFF. The CDR3 DNA follows: TGCGCCAGCAGTGAGTGGGGCGGGAGCACCGGGGAGCTGTTTTTT. The genes are TRBV10-2 and TRBJ2-2, with 7 bases that match TRBD2. The germline gives CDR1 WSHSY, CDR2 SAAADI. V dropped 1 base and J dropped 4; count of bases not matched to a gene: 3. The CDR3 is 15 residues long.

This clone was seen more than once but under ten times. The CDR3 protein is CASSQDPGGLGANVLTF. CDR3 coding DNA: TGTGCCAGCAGCCAAGATCCTGGGGGTCTCGGGGCCAACGTCCTGACTTTC. This sequence joins TRBV4-2 and TRBJ2-6; perhaps D is TRBD1 or TRBD2 (5 bases each). V lost 0 bases and J lost 4, with 13 bases in between. The CDR3 runs 17 residues. Germline V gives CDR1 LGHNA, CDR2 YNFKEQ.

V gene TRBV4-3 combines with J gene TRBJ2-4, with 8 nucleotides matching TRBD1. The CDR3 is 19 amino acids. V shed 0 bases and J 6 bases; nucleotides not matched to a gene: 16. Germline V gives CDR1 LGHNA, CDR2 YSLEER. CDR3 sequence (DNA): TGCGCCAGCAGCCAAGAAGGGCTAGGGGCAGGGGGCAACTCAAACATTCAGTACTTC. Translation gives CASSQEGLGAGGNSNIQYF.

The chain combines TRBV30 with TRBJ2-7; 10 bases are shared with TRBD1. Germline lookup yields CDR1 GTSNPN and CDR2 SVGIG (reference sequence). The V and J ends lost 3 bases and 5 bases, in that order; junction bases with no gene match: 10. The CDR3 has 15 residues. The CDR3 DNA follows: TGTGCCTGGAGGACAGGGGGCGTTCTTTTCCACGAGCAGTACTTC. Encoded protein: CAWRTGGVLFHEQYF. Full variable domain (rest looked up from reference TRBV30 and TRBJ2-7): SQTIHQWPATLVQPVGSPLSLECTVEGTSNPNLYWYRQAAGRGLQLLFYSVGIGQISSEVPQNLSASRPQDRQFILSSKKLLLSDSGFYLCAWRTGGVLFHEQYFGPGTRLTVT.